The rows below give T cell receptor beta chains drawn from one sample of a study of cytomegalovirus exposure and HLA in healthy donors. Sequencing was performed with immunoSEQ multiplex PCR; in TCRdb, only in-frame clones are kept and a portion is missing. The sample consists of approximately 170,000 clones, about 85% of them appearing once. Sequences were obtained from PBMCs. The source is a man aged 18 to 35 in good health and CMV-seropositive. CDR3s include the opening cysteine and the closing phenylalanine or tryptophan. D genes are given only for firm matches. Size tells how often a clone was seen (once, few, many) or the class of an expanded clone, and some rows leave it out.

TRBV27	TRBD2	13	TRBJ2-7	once	TGTGCCAGTTTCGGAGCGGGGCGCTACGAGCAGTACTTC	CASFGAGRYEQYF
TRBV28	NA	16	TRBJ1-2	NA	TGTGCCAGCAGTTCGAGGGGGGGTTTCACTAACTATGGCTACACCTTC	CASSSRGGFTNYGYTF
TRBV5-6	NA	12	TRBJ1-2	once	TGTGCCGGTTCCAGTGGTGGCTATGGCTACACCTTC	CAGSSGGYGYTF
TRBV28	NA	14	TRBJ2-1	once	TGTGCCAGCAGCCACGATGGGGCTTGGAATGAGCAGTTCTTC	CASSHDGAWNEQFF
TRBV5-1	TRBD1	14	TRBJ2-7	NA	TGCGCCAGCAGCCGACAGGACAGGGGTGGCGAGCAGTACTTC	CASSRQDRGGEQYF
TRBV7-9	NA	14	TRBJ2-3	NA	TGTGCCAGCAGCTTTGAGGGCGGCACAGATACGCAGTATTTT	CASSFEGGTDTQYF
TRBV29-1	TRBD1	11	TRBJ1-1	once	TGCAGCGTATGGACAGGGGGCCGGGCTTTCTTT	CSVWTGGRAFF
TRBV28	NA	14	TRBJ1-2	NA	TGTGCCAGCAGGATCTCCGCAGGGAGGTATGGCTACACCTTC	CASRISAGRYGYTF
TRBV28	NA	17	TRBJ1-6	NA	TGTGCCAGCAGTTTACAAGGAGGGAGAAGGAATAATTCACCCCTCCACTTT	CASSLQGGRRNNSPLHF
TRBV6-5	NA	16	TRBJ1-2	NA	TGTGCCAGCAGTTCCGAGACAGTGAAGAATAACTATGGCTACACCTTC	CASSSETVKNNYGYTF
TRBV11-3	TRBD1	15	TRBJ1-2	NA	TGTGCCAGCAGCTACGGACAGGTTGAAGACTATGGCTACACCTTC	CASSYGQVEDYGYTF
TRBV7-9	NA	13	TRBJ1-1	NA	TGTGCCAGCAGCTTAGGACAGAACACTGAAGCTTTCTTT	CASSLGQNTEAFF
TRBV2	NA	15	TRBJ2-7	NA	TGTGCCAGCAGTGAAAGGGGGGGAAAAGCCTACGAGCAGTACTTC	CASSERGGKAYEQYF
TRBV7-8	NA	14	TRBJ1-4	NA	TGTGCCAGCAGCCTGATAGGGGTTTATGAAAAACTGTTTTTT	CASSLIGVYEKLFF
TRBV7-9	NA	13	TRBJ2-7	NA	TGTGCCAGCAGCTGGCCCAGCTCCTACGAGCAGTACTTC	CASSWPSSYEQYF
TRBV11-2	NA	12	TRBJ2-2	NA	TGTGCCAGCCCCCGGGACACCGGGGAGCTGTTTTTT	CASPRDTGELFF
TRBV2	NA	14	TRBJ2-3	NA	TGTGCCAGCAGTGTTGGGGCTGGCACAGATACGCAGTATTTT	CASSVGAGTDTQYF
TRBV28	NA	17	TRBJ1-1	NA	TGTGCCAGCAGTTTAGGTTTGCCGGGAATCATGAACACTGAAGCTTTCTTT	CASSLGLPGIMNTEAFF
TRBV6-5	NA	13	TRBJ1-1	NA	TGTGCCAGCTCCGGGTCCAGAAACACTGAAGCTTTCTTT	CASSGSRNTEAFF
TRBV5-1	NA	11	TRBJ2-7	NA	TGCGCCAGCAGCTTTGCAGACGAGCAGTACTTC	CASSFADEQYF
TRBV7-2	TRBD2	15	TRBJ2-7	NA	TGTGCCAGCAGCGGTGCGGGAGCCCTAAACTACGAGCAGTACTTC	CASSGAGALNYEQYF
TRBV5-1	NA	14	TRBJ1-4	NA	TGCGCCAGCAGCTTGCTGCCAGGGGATGAAAAACTGTTTTTT	CASSLLPGDEKLFF
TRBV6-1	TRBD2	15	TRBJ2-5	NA	TGTGCCAGCAGTGAGGGACTAGCGGGGGTTGAGACCCAGTACTTC	CASSEGLAGVETQYF
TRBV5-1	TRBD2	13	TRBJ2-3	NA	TGCGCCAGCATGCGGGGGGTAGACGATACGCAGTATTTT	CASMRGVDDTQYF
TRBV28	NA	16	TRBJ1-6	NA	TGTGCCAGCTGCCGGCAGGGGAGCTCCTATAATTCACCCCTCCACTTT	CASCRQGSSYNSPLHF
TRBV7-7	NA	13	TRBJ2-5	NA	TGTGCCAGCAGCTTAGACAGGGAACAGACCCAGTACTTC	CASSLDREQTQYF
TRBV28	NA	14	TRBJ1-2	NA	TGTGCCAGCAGATCCTACGGGGTCAACTATGGCTACACCTTC	CASRSYGVNYGYTF
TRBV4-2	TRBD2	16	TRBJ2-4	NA	TGTGCCAGCAGCCAGGGGTGGGGGGGAGTGGAAAACATTCAGTACTTC	CASSQGWGGVENIQYF
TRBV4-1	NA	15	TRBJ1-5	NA	TGCGCCAGCAGCCAAGATTTGGGGCCAGGGCAGCCCCAGCATTTT	CASSQDLGPGQPQHF
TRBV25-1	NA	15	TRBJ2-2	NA	TGTGCCAGCACAGGAAGGGGCTCGAACACCGGGGAGCTGTTTTTT	CASTGRGSNTGELFF
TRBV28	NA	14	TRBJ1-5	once	TGTGCCAGCAGTTTGGGGCAGGGAAATCAGCCCCAGCATTTT	CASSLGQGNQPQHF
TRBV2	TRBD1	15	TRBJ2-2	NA	TGTGCCAGCAGTTACAGGGGGCTTAACACCGGGGAGCTGTTTTTT	CASSYRGLNTGELFF
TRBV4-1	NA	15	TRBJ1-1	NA	TGCGCCAGCAGTCCAATGACAGGAGGTCCCACTGAAGCTTTCTTT	CASSPMTGGPTEAFF
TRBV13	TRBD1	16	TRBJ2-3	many	TGTGCCAGCAGCACCTCCGGGACAGGGTATATAGATACGCAGTATTTT	CASSTSGTGYIDTQYF
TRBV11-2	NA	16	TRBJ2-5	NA	TGTGCCAGCAGCCCAGTACGAGGGCCCCCAAATGGGGCCCAGTACTTC	CASSPVRGPPNGAQYF
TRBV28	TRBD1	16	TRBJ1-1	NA	TGTGCCAGCAGTTTACTTGGGGGACAGGGGGCTGCTGAAGCTTTCTTT	CASSLLGGQGAAEAFF
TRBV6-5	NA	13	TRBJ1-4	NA	TGTGCCAGCAGTTACGTTACGGATGAAAAACTGTTTTTT	CASSYVTDEKLFF
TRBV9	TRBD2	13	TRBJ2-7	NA	TGTGCCAGCAGCACCGGGACTACCGGCGAGCAGTACTTC	CASSTGTTGEQYF
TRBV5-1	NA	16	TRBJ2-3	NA	TGCGCCAGCAGCCCCAACCCAACGACTGGCACAGATACGCAGTATTTT	CASSPNPTTGTDTQYF
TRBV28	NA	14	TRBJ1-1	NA	TGTGCCAGCAGCCTCTACTCGAGAAACACTGAAGCTTTCTTT	CASSLYSRNTEAFF
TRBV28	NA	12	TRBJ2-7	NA	TGTGCCAGCAGTCTCAGGGCCGACGAGCAGTACTTC	CASSLRADEQYF
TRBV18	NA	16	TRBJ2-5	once	TGTGCCAGCTCACCACCCCAGCGGTTCAAGAAAGAGACCCAGTACTTC	CASSPPQRFKKETQYF
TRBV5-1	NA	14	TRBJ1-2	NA	TGCGCCAGCAGCTACGGACAGTCTAACTATGGCTACACCTTC	CASSYGQSNYGYTF
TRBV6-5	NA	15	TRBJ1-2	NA	TGTGCCAGCAGCTTCCTTAGGGGAGGGGGTTATGGCTACACCTTC	CASSFLRGGGYGYTF
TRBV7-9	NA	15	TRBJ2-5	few	TGTGCCAGCAGGCCCAAGGCGGCCGGACAAGAGACCCAGTACTTC	CASRPKAAGQETQYF
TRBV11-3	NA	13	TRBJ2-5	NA	TGTGCCAGCAGCGCCCGCGGGCAAGAGACCCAGTACTTC	CASSARGQETQYF
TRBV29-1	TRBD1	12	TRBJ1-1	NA	TGCAGCGTTGTCGGACAGGGAGCTGAAGCTTTCTTT	CSVVGQGAEAFF
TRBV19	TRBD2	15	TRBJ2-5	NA	TGTGCCAGTAGTATTGGAGGACTAGTTTCGGAGACCCAGTACTTC	CASSIGGLVSETQYF
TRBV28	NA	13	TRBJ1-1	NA	TGTGCCAGCAGTTTTGTAGGGGACACTGAAGCTTTCTTT	CASSFVGDTEAFF
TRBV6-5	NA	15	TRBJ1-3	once	TGTGCCAGCAATAGACCTACAGACTCTGGAAACACCATATATTTT	CASNRPTDSGNTIYF
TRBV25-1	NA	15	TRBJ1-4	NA	TGTGCCAGCAGTGAAACGGGACTTGGGGGGGAAAAACTGTTTTTT	CASSETGLGGEKLFF